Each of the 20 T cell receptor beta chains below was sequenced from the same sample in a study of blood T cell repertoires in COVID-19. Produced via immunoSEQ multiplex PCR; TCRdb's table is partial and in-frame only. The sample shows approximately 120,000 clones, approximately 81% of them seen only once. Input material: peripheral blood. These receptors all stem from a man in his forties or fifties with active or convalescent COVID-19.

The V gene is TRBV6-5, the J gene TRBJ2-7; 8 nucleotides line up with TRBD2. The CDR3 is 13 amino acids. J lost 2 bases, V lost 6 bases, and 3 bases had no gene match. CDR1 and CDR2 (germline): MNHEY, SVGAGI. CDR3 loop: CASRAGAPYEQYF. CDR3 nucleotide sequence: TGTGCCAGCAGAGCGGGAGCCCCCTACGAGCAGTACTTC.

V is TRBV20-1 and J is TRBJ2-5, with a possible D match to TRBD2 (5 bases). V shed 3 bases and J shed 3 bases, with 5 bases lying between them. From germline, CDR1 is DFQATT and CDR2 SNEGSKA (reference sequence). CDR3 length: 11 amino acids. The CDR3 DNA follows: TGCAGTGCTAGCGGGAAAGAGACCCAGTACTTC. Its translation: CSASGKETQYF.

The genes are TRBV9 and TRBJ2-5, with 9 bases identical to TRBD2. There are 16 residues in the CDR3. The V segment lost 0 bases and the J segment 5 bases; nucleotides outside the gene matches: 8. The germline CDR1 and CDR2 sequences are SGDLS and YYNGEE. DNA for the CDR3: TGTGCCAGCAGCGTAGCTGTGGCTAGCGGGGCGGAGACCCAGTACTTC. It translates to CASSVAVASGAETQYF.

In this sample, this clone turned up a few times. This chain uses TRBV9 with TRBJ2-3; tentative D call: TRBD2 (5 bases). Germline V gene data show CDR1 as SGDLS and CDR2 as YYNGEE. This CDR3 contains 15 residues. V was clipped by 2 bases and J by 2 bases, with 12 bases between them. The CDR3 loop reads CASSVSAAVTDTQYF. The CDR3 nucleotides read TGTGCCAGCAGCGTTAGCGCGGCCGTCACAGATACGCAGTATTTT.

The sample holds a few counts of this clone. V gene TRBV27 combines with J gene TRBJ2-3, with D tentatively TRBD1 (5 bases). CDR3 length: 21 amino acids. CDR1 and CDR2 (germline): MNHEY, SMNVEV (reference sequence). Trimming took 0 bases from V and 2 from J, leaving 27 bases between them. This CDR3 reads CASSLSGIGRGPSRHTDTQYF. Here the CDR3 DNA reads TGTGCCAGCAGTTTATCGGGTATAGGAAGGGGCCCCAGCCGGCACACAGATACGCAGTATTTT.

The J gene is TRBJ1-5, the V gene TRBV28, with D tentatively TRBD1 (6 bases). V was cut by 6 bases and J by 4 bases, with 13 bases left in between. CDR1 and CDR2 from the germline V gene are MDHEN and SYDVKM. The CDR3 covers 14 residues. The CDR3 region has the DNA TGTGCCAGCAGCCGTGGACAGCCGAATCAGCCCCAGCATTTT. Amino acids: CASSRGQPNQPQHF.

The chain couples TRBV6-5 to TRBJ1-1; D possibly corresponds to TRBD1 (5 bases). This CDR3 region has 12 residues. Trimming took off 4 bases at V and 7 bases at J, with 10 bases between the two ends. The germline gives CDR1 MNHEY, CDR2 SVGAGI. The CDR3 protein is CASSWGAIEAFF. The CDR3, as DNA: TGTGCCAGCAGTTGGGGCGCTATTGAAGCTTTCTTT.

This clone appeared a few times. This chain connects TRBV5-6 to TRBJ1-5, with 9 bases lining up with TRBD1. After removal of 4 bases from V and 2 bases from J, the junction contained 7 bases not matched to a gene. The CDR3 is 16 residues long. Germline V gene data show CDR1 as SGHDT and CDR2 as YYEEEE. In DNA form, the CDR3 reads TGTGCCAGCAGCCAAACAGGGGGCCGCGGCAATCAGCCCCAGCATTTT. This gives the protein CASSQTGGRGNQPQHF. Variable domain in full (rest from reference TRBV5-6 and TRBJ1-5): DAGVTQSPTHLIKTRGQQVTLRCSPKSGHDTVSWYQQALGQGPQFIFQYYEEEERQRGNFPDRFSGHQFPNYSSELNVNALLLGDSALYLCASSQTGGRGNQPQHFGDGTRLSIL.

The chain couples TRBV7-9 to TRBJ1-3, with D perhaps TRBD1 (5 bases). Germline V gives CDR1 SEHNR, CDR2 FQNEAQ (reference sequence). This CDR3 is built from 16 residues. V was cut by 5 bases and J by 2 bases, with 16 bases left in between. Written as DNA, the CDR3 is TGTGCCAGCAGCCCCGGGCTAGGGGTTCCTGGAAACACCATATATTTT. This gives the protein CASSPGLGVPGNTIYF.

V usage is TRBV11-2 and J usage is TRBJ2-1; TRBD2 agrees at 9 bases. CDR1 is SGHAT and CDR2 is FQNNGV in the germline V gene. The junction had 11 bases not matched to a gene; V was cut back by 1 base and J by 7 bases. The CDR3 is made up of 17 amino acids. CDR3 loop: CASSLVLTAGGLNEQFF. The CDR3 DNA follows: TGTGCCAGCAGCTTAGTTCTGACGGCGGGGGGGCTTAATGAGCAGTTCTTC.

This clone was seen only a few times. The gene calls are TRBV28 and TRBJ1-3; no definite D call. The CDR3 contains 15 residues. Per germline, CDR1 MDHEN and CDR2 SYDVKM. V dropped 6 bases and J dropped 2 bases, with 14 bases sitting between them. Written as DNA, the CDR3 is TGTGCCAGCAGCTACGCGCTCGTGACTGGAAACACCATATATTTT. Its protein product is CASSYALVTGNTIYF. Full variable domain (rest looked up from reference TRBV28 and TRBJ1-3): DVKVTQSSRYLVKRTGEKVFLECVQDMDHENMFWYRQDPGLGLRLIYFSYDVKMKEKGDIPEGYSVSREKKERFSLILESASTNQTSMYLCASSYALVTGNTIYFGEGSWLTVV.

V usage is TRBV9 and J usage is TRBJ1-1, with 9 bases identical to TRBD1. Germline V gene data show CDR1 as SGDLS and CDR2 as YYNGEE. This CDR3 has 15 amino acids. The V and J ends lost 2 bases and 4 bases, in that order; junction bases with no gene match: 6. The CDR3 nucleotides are TGTGCCAGCAGCGTCCTACAGGGGGCTGGCACTGAAGCTTTCTTT. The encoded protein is CASSVLQGAGTEAFF.

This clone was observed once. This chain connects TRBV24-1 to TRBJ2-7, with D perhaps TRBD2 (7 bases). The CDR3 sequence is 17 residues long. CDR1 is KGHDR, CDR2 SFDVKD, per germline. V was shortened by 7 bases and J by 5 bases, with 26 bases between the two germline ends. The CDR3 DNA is TGTGCCACCAGCCAGGGGCTGAGCGGCGGGAGTAAAAACGAGCAGTACTTC. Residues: CATSQGLSGGSKNEQYF.

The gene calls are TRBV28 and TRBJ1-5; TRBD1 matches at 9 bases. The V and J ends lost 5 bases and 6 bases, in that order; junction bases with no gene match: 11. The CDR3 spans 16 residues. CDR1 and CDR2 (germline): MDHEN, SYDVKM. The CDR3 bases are TGTGCCAGCAGTCCCTATCCCGGGACAGGGACTCAGCCCCAGCATTTT. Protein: CASSPYPGTGTQPQHF.

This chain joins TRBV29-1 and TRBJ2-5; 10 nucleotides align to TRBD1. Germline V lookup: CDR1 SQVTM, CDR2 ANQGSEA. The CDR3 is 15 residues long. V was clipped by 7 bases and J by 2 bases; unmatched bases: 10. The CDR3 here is CSGRQGAFLQETQYF. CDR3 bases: TGCAGCGGGAGACAGGGGGCTTTCCTACAAGAGACCCAGTACTTC.

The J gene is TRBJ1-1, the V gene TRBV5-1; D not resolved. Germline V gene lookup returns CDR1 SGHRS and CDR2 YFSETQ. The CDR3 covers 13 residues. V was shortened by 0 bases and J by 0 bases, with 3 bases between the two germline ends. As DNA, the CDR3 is TGCGCCAGCAGCTTGGGTATGAACACTGAAGCTTTCTTT. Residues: CASSLGMNTEAFF.

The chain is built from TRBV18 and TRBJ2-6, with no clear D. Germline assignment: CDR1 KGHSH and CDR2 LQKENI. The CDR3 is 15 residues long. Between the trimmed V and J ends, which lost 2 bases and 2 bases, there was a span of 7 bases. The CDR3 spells CASSPGSTGANVLTF. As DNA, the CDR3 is TGTGCCAGCTCACCAGGTTCTACTGGGGCCAACGTCCTGACTTTC.

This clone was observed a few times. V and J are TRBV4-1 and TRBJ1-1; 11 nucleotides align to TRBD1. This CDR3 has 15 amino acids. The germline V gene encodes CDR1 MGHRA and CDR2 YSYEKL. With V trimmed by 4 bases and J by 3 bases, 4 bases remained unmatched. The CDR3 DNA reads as TGCGCCAGCAGCCCCAGGGACAGGGGGGACACTGAAGCTTTCTTT. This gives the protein CASSPRDRGDTEAFF.

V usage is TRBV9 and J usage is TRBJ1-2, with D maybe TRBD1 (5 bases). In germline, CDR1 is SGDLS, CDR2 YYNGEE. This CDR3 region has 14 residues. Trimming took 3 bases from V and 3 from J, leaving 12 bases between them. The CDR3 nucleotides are TGTGCCAGCAGCGCACTGACAGAACACTATGGCTACACCTTC. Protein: CASSALTEHYGYTF.

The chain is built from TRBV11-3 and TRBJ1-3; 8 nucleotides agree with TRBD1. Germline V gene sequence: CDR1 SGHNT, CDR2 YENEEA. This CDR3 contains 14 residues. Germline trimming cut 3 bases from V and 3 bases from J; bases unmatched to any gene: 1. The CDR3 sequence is CASSLDRVGNTIYF. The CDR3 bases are TGTGCCAGCAGCTTGGACAGGGTTGGAAACACCATATATTTT.